A single sample gave rise to the 27 T cell receptor beta chains below, sequenced in a study of T cell repertoires in cytomegalovirus infection. These receptors' antigens are unknown. From the reads, TCRdb called clonotypes with MiXCR, one entry per CDR3 protein. This sample yields more than 85,000 distinct CDR3 sequences, of which approximately 28% are seen a single time; approximately 78% belongs to the top ten. Sequencing used CD8+ T cells from cultured PBMCs, obtained from culture after CMV antigen stimulation. The origin of the receptors is a human donor in good health (CMV status not recorded). Some clones in this sample may be carry-over from other donors' samples.

In this sample, this clonotype turned up a few times. The chain joins TRBV20-1 to TRBJ2-1; TRBD2 aligns across 16 bases. The V and J ends lost 6 bases and 4 bases, in that order; junction bases with no gene match: 6. Germline CDR1 DFQATT, CDR2 SNEGSKA (reference sequence). The CDR3 extends over 16 amino acids. The CDR3 bases are TGCAGTGCGGCGGGACTAGCGGGGGGGGAGTACAATGAGCAGTTCTTC. Translated, it gives CSAAGLAGGEYNEQFF.

This chain joins TRBV27 and TRBJ1-1; 9 bases agree with TRBD1. Germline V CDR1 and CDR2: MNHEY, SMNVEV (reference sequence). The CDR3 spans 15 residues. Unmatched junction bases numbered 3, after V lost 4 bases and J lost 0 bases. The CDR3 sequence is CASSWTGALNTEAFF. CDR3 sequence (DNA): TGTGCCAGCAGTTGGACAGGGGCCTTGAACACTGAAGCTTTCTTT.

A few counts support this clonotype. This sequence joins TRBV19 and TRBJ1-2; no clear D gene. Trimming stripped 5 bases from V and 8 bases from J, with 15 bases between. This CDR3 is 13 amino acids long. CDR1 LNHDA and CDR2 SQIVND come from the germline V gene (reference sequence). The CDR3 reads CASSLGLRNGYTF. For the CDR3, the DNA is TGTGCCAGTAGTCTCGGACTGCGTAACGGCTACACCTTC.

Many counts were recorded for this clonotype. This chain connects TRBV7-9 to TRBJ2-7; D not certain. V was trimmed by 0 bases and J by 4 bases, leaving 7 bases between them. The V gene's germline CDR1 is SEHNR and CDR2 FQNEAQ (reference sequence). The CDR3 is 13 residues long. The CDR3, as DNA: TGTGCCAGCAGCTTAGCAATGGGGTACGAGCAGTACTTC. Its translation is CASSLAMGYEQYF.

For this clonotype: Lacking the conserved final phenylalanine or tryptophan, this CDR3 likely reflects a read error. No DNA is shown, since the ends of the CDR3 on it are uncertain; the CDR3 is the one TCRdb lists. The J gene is TRBJ1-2, the V gene TRBV6-6; the table's D call, TRBD1, was not checked against the DNA. Per the germline V gene, CDR1 is MNHNY and CDR2 is SVGAGI (reference sequence). The CDR3 totals 16 residues, both ends included. Here the CDR3 reads CASSYSAPGRFTYGYI.

This clonotype was observed a handful of times. The chain links TRBV24-1 to TRBJ1-5; no firm D call. V gave up 1 base and J gave up 5 bases, with 5 bases separating them. The CDR3 sequence is 13 residues long. The germline V gene has CDR1 KGHDR and CDR2 SFDVKD. This chain's CDR3 is CATSDFKDQPQHF. CDR3 bases: TGTGCCACCAGTGATTTTAAGGATCAGCCCCAGCATTTT.

This clonotype has just a few counts. The chain carries TRBV28 and TRBJ2-1; 15 bases line up with TRBD2. Germline V gene lookup returns CDR1 MDHEN and CDR2 SYDVKM. J lost 9 bases, V lost 4 bases, and 1 base had no gene match. CDR3 length equals 14 residues. CDR3 nucleotides: TGTGCCAGCAGTTGGGGACTAGCGGGAGGTGAGCAGTTCTTC. It specifies CASSWGLAGGEQFF.

The V call is TRBV6-5, the J call TRBJ1-2; TRBD1 agrees at 9 bases. CDR1 MNHEY and CDR2 SVGAGI come from the germline V gene. V was clipped by 3 bases and J by 0 bases; unmatched bases: 14. CDR3 length: 19 amino acids. As DNA, the CDR3 is TGTGCCAGCAGTTATTACCCCGGGACAGGGAACTCAGCTAACTATGGCTACACCTTC. It translates to CASSYYPGTGNSANYGYTF.

A few counts support this clonotype. This chain links TRBV12-3 or TRBV12-4 with TRBJ2-3, with D unclear. The CDR3 contains 14 residues. V was pared by 7 bases and J by 0 bases, with 11 bases between. The DNA of the CDR3 is TGTGCCAGCACCTTAACTGCTAGCACAGATACGCAGTATTTT. Residues: CASTLTASTDTQYF.

This chain connects TRBV2 to TRBJ2-7; D might be TRBD1 or TRBD2, each matching 5 bases. V was pared by 3 bases and J by 0 bases, with 12 bases between. Germline CDR1 and CDR2: SNHLY and FYNNEI. The CDR3 runs 15 residues. The CDR3 DNA reads as TGTGCCAGCAGTGATCCCGGGGCAACCTCCTACGAGCAGTACTTC. The encoded protein is CASSDPGATSYEQYF.

This clonotype was recorded a few times. CDR3 region: CSARAWDRGETQYF. CDR3 DNA sequence: TGCAGTGCTAGAGCTTGGGACAGGGGAGAGACCCAGTACTTC. The chain uses TRBV20-1 and TRBJ2-5, with 10 bases aligning to TRBD1. Germline V CDR1 and CDR2: DFQATT, SNEGSKA (reference sequence). The CDR3 is made up of 14 amino acids. V shed 1 base and J 4 bases; nucleotides not matched to a gene: 3.

There are many counts of this clonotype. J is TRBJ2-1 and V is TRBV12-3 or TRBV12-4; D may match TRBD1 or TRBD2 (6 bases each). Trimming removed 3 bases from V and 5 bases from J, with 14 bases in between. This CDR3 has 15 residues. CDR3 loop: CASSLGGGPHNEQFF. As DNA, the CDR3 is TGTGCCAGCAGTTTGGGTGGGGGGCCCCACAATGAGCAGTTCTTC.

This clonotype has a count of ten or more. This sequence joins TRBV6-5 and TRBJ1-2, with a tentative D call TRBD1 (6 bases). The CDR3 length is 13 residues. Between the trimmed V and J ends, which lost 7 bases and 2 bases, there was a span of 11 bases. Germline V gene sequence: CDR1 MNHEY, CDR2 SVGAGI. The CDR3 sequence: CASKGDSNYGYTF. The CDR3 region has the DNA TGTGCCAGCAAGGGGGACTCAAACTATGGCTACACCTTC.

This sequence joins TRBV30 and TRBJ1-1; TRBD1 matches at 9 bases. The CDR3 length is 14 residues. V was pared by 5 bases and J by 5 bases, with 9 bases of the junction left unmatched. Germline V gives CDR1 GTSNPN, CDR2 SVGIG (reference sequence). The CDR3 loop is CAWEPGQGLTEAFF. CDR3 nucleotides: TGTGCCTGGGAACCGGGACAGGGACTAACTGAAGCTTTCTTT.

This clonotype was detected many times. V and J are TRBV4-1 and TRBJ2-6; unclear D gene. The CDR3 is 14 residues long. V was clipped by 0 bases and J by 0 bases, with 0 bases between them. Germline V CDR1 and CDR2: MGHRA, YSYEKL. This CDR3 is CASSQDSGANVLTF. CDR3 in DNA: TGCGCCAGCAGCCAAGACTCTGGGGCCAACGTCCTGACTTTC.

V gene TRBV2 combines with J gene TRBJ2-1; TRBD2 is a possible D gene (6 bases). The CDR3 runs to 17 residues. The V gene's germline CDR1 is SNHLY and CDR2 FYNNEI. Between the trimmed V and J ends, which lost 4 bases and 0 bases, there was a span of 16 bases. The CDR3 DNA follows: TGTGCCAGCAGTGTCGGGGGATTCTCAAGCTCCTACAATGAGCAGTTCTTC. Translated, it gives CASSVGGFSSSYNEQFF.

A few counts support this clonotype. The chain joins TRBV6-6 to TRBJ1-1; D gene uncertain. The CDR3 covers 14 residues. V lost 2 bases, J lost 3 bases, and 10 bases lay in between. From germline, CDR1 is MNHNY and CDR2 SVGAGI (reference sequence). Here the CDR3 reads CASSYAGSYTEAFF. CDR3 in DNA: TGTGCCAGCAGTTACGCCGGATCCTACACTGAAGCTTTCTTT.

This clonotype was recorded at least ten times. The chain employs TRBV7-3 and TRBJ1-5; D is ambiguous. Trimming removed 4 bases from V and 5 bases from J, with 9 bases in between. Germline V CDR1 and CDR2: SGHTA, FQGTGA. This CDR3 spans 13 amino acids. CDR3 protein: CASSWSADQPQHF. The CDR3 DNA reads as TGTGCCAGCAGCTGGTCGGCCGATCAGCCCCAGCATTTT.

This sequence joins TRBV7-8 and TRBJ1-1; possibly TRBD1 for D (6 bases). CDR3 length: 16 residues. Germline assignment: CDR1 SGHVS and CDR2 FQNEAQ. V was shortened by 4 bases and J by 0 bases, with 15 bases between the two germline ends. The CDR3 loop reads CASSWGTIGMNTEAFF. The CDR3 nucleotides read TGTGCCAGCAGCTGGGGGACAATTGGAATGAACACTGAAGCTTTCTTT.

This clonotype was seen more than once but under ten times. The chain is built from TRBV19 and TRBJ2-5; possible D gene TRBD1, 5 bases. The CDR3 runs 13 residues. Looked up from germline, CDR1 is LNHDA and CDR2 is SQIVND (reference sequence). V lost 3 bases to trimming and J lost 3 bases, with 8 bases between them. The CDR3 loop is CASSMTTEETQYF. For the CDR3, the DNA is TGTGCCAGTAGTATGACGACAGAAGAGACCCAGTACTTC.

The chain carries TRBV7-2 and TRBJ2-2; D is perhaps TRBD2 (5 bases). Germline V gives CDR1 SGHTA, CDR2 FQGNSA. The CDR3 extends over 16 amino acids. The V gene lost 5 bases and the J gene lost 0 bases, with 13 bases spanning the gap. The CDR3 nucleotides read TGTGCCAGCAGCACGAGAGGGCCTCCGAACACCGGGGAGCTGTTTTTT. It yields the protein CASSTRGPPNTGELFF.

The sample holds a few counts of this clonotype. The chain combines TRBV7-8 with TRBJ2-5; D call uncertain. This CDR3 comprises 15 residues. Trimming cost V 2 bases and J 2 bases, with 12 bases left between them. In germline, CDR1 is SGHVS, CDR2 FQNEAQ. The CDR3 sequence: CASSLTSLGQETQYF. The CDR3, as DNA: TGTGCCAGCAGCTTAACATCCTTGGGGCAAGAGACCCAGTACTTC. The full variable domain, its missing parts supplied by reference TRBV7-8 and TRBJ2-5, is GAGVSQSPRYKVAKRGQDVALRCDPISGHVSLFWYQQALGQGPEFLTYFQNEAQLDKSGLPSDRFFAERPEGSVSTLKIQRTQQEDSAVYLCASSLTSLGQETQYFGPGTRLLVL.

This clonotype was seen a handful of times. The chain couples TRBV2 to TRBJ1-5; a weak D match, TRBD1 (6 bases). V shed 2 bases and J shed 0 bases, with 8 bases lying between them. CDR3 length: 15 amino acids. The V gene's germline CDR1 is SNHLY and CDR2 FYNNEI. The CDR3 sequence is CASSETGNSNQPQHF. The CDR3 DNA reads TGTGCCAGCAGTGAAACAGGGAATAGCAATCAGCCCCAGCATTTT.

The rearrangement links TRBV7-9 to TRBJ2-7; D gene unclear. V was pared by 5 bases and J by 2 bases, with 10 bases between. The V gene's germline CDR1 is SEHNR and CDR2 FQNEAQ (reference sequence). The CDR3 covers 13 residues. CDR3 bases: TGTGCCAGCAGCATTGACCCGACCTACGAGCAGTACTTC. This encodes CASSIDPTYEQYF.

This chain connects TRBV9 to TRBJ2-3; 7 bases align to TRBD2. J was trimmed by 2 bases and V by 4 bases; bases with no gene match: 10. The CDR3 spans 16 residues. CDR1 is SGDLS, CDR2 YYNGEE, per germline. For the CDR3, the DNA is TGTGCCAGCAGCCTAAGGGCGGGGGATCCCACAGATACGCAGTATTTT. Protein: CASSLRAGDPTDTQYF.

The chain is built from TRBV5-3 and TRBJ2-1, with TRBD2 matching over 8 bases. TRBV5-3 is an open reading frame, and its role is uncertain. The CDR3 has 15 amino acids. With 8 bases clipped from V and 3 bases from J, the junction kept 10 bases outside the gene matches. CDR3 loop: CASSPPGGLYNEQFF. The CDR3 DNA follows: TGTGCCAGCAGCCCCCCGGGGGGGCTCTACAATGAGCAGTTCTTC.

The genes are TRBV6-6 and TRBJ1-1; a possible D gene is TRBD1 (6 bases). This CDR3 is built from 13 residues. Trimming removed 5 bases at V and 6 bases at J, with 13 bases between. CDR1 MNHNY and CDR2 SVGAGI come from the germline V gene (reference sequence). The CDR3 reads CASSVGGAAEAFF. For the CDR3, the DNA is TGTGCCAGCAGTGTCGGGGGCGCGGCTGAAGCTTTCTTT.